This entry features one T cell receptor beta chain sequence. The antigen is not known. It is unclear where the CDR3 begins or ends on the DNA, so no DNA is shown, and the CDR3 is as TCRdb lists it. Construction of TCR beta libraries relied on iRepertoire HTBI primers and on Arm-PCR targeting CDR3 regions. TCRdb reprocessed the multiplex PCR reads with MiXCR, giving one entry per CDR3 protein. Here the sample spans 450,000 to 650,000 distinct CDR3 sequences, around 16% being singletons. Ends included, the CDR3 has 14 residues. CDR1 and CDR2 (germline): MGHRA, YSYEKL. The sample comes from a study of regulatory T cells in long-lasting Graves disease. Study conclusions and caveats: Persistent disease was characterized by preferential usage of TRBV28, TRBJ1-2 and TRBJ2-5.

As to time point: newly diagnosed GD, antithyroid drugs for less than 3 months. RNA isolated from PBMCs was used to make the TCR library. This sample was also put to use in a study of T cells in Graves' hyperthyroidism and ophthalmopathy.

This TCR came from a woman aged 35-65 years with Graves disease. Source: peripheral blood mononuclear cells (PBMCs), taken at new diagnosis, from a patient treated with antithyroid drugs. The rearrangement links TRBV4-1 to TRBJ2-7; TRBD1, the table's D call, was not compared with the DNA. CDR3 region: CASSPSFGADEQYF.